One sample yielded the 4 T cell receptor beta chains listed below, sequenced in a study of OX40 agonist ivuxolimab in advanced cancers. Generated by immunoSEQ multiplex PCR, the TCRdb table keeps only in-frame clones and is missing some. The sample records approximately 54,000 clones, about 91% being singletons. This specimen consisted of CD4+ or CD8+ T cells sorted from blood, obtained in a trial of the OX40 agonist ivuxolimab. The receptors come from an adult with an advanced solid tumor such as melanoma, head and neck, liver or kidney cancer.

This chain joins TRBV7-2 and TRBJ1-2; 9 nucleotides match TRBD1. Germline lookup yields CDR1 SGHTA and CDR2 FQGNSA. The CDR3 contains 15 residues. The ends lost 5 bases at V and 1 base at J; junction bases unmatched: 5. CDR3 nucleotide sequence: TGTGCCAGCAGCCCTGACAGGGGGTTTAACTATGGCTACACCTTC. This translates into CASSPDRGFNYGYTF.

This chain connects TRBV7-9 to TRBJ1-3; D gene uncertain. CDR3 length equals 12 residues. Trimming removed 0 bases from V and 4 bases from J, with 1 base in between. CDR1 is SEHNR and CDR2 is FQNEAQ in the germline V gene (reference sequence). The CDR3 DNA is TGTGCCAGCAGCTTAGCCGGAAACACCATATATTTT. It encodes CASSLAGNTIYF. The full variable domain, its missing parts supplied by reference TRBV7-9 and TRBJ1-3, is DTGVSQNPRHKITKRGQNVTFRCDPISEHNRLYWYRQTLGQGPEFLTYFQNEAQLEKSRLLSDRFSAERPKGSFSTLEIQRTEQGDSAMYLCASSLAGNTIYFGEGSWLTVV.

This rearrangement joins TRBV9 to TRBJ1-1; 7 bases are shared with TRBD1. Germline V gene data show CDR1 as SGDLS and CDR2 as YYNGEE. CDR3 length: 17 amino acids. After removal of 5 bases from V and 3 bases from J, the junction contained 16 bases not matched to a gene. This chain's CDR3 is CASRPDRTSSRDTEAFF. The CDR3 coding sequence is TGTGCCAGCAGGCCGGACAGGACCAGTAGTCGGGACACTGAAGCTTTCTTT.

This chain joins TRBV7-9 and TRBJ2-1, with 7 bases aligning to TRBD2. This CDR3 has 13 amino acids. Germline V gives CDR1 SEHNR, CDR2 FQNEAQ (reference sequence). Germline trimming cut 1 base from V and 7 bases from J; bases unmatched to any gene: 1. In DNA, the CDR3 is TGTGCCAGCAGCTTAGGTAGCGGGAATGAGCAGTTCTTC. This sequence encodes CASSLGSGNEQFF.